This T cell receptor (beta chain) was sequenced for a study of tumor and adjacent non-tumor tissue in lung cancer. The germline V gene has CDR1 SEHNR and CDR2 FQNEAQ (reference sequence). The CDR3 runs 15 residues. The template was RNA from unsorted bulk tissue. The library came from three nested PCR rounds adapted from ARM-PCR protocols. TCRdb fed the multiplex PCR reads into MiXCR, producing one record per CDR3 protein. The table lists tens of thousands of distinct CDR3 sequences, just under 75% of them singletons. This clonotype was obtained from a woman aged 40 to 49 with non-small cell lung cancer. Sequenced: lung tumor tissue. This chain uses TRBV7-9 with TRBJ2-1; 7 bases align to TRBD2. The chain's CDR3 is CTNSLLREGHNEQFF. Here the CDR3 DNA reads TGTACCAACAGCTTACTAAGGGAGGGTCACAATGAGCAGTTCTTC. The full variable domain, rest sourced from reference TRBV7-9 and TRBJ2-1, is DTGVSQNPRHKITKRGQNVTFRCDPISEHNRLYWYRQTLGQGPEFLTYFQNEAQLEKSRLLSDRFSAERPKGSFSTLEIQRTEQGDSAMYLCTNSLLREGHNEQFFGPGTRLTVL.